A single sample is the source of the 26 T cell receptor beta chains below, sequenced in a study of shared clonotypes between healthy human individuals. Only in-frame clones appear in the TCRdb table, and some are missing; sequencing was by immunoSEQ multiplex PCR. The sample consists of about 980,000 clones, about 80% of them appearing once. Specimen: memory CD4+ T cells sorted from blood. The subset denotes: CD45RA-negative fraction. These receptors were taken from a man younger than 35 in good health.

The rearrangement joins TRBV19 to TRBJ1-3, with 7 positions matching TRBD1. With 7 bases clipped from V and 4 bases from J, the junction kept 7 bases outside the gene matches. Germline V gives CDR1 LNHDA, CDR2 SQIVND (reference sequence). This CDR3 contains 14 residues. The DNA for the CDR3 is TGTGCCAGTACTGAGACAGGGAGAGGAAACACCATATATTTT. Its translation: CASTETGRGNTIYF.

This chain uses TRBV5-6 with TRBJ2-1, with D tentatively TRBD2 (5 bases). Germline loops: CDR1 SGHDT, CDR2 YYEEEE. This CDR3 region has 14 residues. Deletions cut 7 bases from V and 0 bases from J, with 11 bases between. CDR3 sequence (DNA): TGTGCCAGCCAGAGGGTCAGCTCCTACAATGAGCAGTTCTTC. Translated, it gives CASQRVSSYNEQFF.

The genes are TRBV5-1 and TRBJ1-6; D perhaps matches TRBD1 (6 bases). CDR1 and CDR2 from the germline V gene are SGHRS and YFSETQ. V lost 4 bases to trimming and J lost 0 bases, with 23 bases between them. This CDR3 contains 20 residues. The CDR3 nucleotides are TGCGCCAGCAGCCCGGACGCAGGGGTGGGTTCGTACTCCTATAATTCACCCCTCCACTTT. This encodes CASSPDAGVGSYSYNSPLHF.

The CDR3 spells CASVFRGVTGELFF. As DNA, the CDR3 is TGTGCCAGCGTTTTTCGGGGTGTGACCGGGGAGCTGTTTTTT. The rearrangement uses TRBV6-1 and TRBJ2-2; D might be TRBD2 (5 bases). CDR3 size: 14 residues. The V end was cut by 8 bases, the J end by 5 bases, with 15 bases between. Germline CDR1 is MNHNS and CDR2 is SASEGT.

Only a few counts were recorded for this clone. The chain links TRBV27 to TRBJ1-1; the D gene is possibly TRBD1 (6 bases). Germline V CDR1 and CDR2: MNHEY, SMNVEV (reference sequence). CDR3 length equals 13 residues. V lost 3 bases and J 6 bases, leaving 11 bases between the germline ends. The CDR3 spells CASSFGGSPEAFF. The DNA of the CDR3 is TGTGCCAGCAGTTTTGGGGGCAGTCCTGAAGCTTTCTTT.

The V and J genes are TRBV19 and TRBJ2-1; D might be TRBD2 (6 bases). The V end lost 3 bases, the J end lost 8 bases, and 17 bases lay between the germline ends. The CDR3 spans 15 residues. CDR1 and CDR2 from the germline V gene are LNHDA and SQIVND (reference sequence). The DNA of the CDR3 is TGTGCCAGTAGTATGATGGGGCTAGCGATCCATGAGCAGTTCTTC. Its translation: CASSMMGLAIHEQFF.

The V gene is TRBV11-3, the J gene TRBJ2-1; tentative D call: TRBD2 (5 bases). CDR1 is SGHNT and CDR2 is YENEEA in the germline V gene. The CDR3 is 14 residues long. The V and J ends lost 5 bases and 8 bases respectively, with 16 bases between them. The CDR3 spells CASSPRTPGDEQFF. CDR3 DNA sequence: TGTGCCAGCAGCCCGCGGACGCCCGGGGATGAGCAGTTCTTC.

Here the CDR3 reads CASSELLTVQGGGYTF. CDR3 nucleotide sequence: TGTGCCAGCAGTGAATTATTGACAGTCCAGGGAGGTGGCTACACCTTC. This chain uses TRBV25-1 with TRBJ1-2, with D possibly being TRBD1 (5 bases). The V gene lost 1 base and the J gene lost 7 bases, with 19 bases spanning the gap. The CDR3 runs to 16 residues. The germline V gene has CDR1 MGHDK and CDR2 SYGVNS.

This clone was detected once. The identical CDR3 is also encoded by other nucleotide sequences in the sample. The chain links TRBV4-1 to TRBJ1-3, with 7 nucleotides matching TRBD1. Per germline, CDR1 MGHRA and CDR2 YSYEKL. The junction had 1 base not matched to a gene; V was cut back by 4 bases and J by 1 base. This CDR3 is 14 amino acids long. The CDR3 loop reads CASSPTGSGNTIYF. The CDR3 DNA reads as TGCGCCAGCAGCCCGACAGGGTCTGGAAACACCATATATTTT.

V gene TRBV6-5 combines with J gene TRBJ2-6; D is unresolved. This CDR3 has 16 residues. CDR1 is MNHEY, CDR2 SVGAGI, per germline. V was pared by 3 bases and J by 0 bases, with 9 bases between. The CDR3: CASSYDGSSGANVLTF. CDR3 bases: TGTGCCAGCAGTTATGACGGAAGCTCTGGGGCCAACGTCCTGACTTTC.

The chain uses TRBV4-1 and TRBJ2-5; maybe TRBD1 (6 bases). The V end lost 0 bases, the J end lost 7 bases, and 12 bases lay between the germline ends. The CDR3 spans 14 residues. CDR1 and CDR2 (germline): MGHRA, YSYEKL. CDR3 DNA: TGCGCCAGCAGCCAAGAGGGGGCACTTGCGACCCAGTACTTC. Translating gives CASSQEGALATQYF.

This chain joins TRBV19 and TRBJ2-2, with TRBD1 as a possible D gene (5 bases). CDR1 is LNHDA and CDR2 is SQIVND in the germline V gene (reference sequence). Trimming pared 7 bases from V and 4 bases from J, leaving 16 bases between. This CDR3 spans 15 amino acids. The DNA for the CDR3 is TGTGCCAGTACCAGGGAAGGGTGGAGCACCGGGGAGCTGTTTTTT. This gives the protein CASTREGWSTGELFF.

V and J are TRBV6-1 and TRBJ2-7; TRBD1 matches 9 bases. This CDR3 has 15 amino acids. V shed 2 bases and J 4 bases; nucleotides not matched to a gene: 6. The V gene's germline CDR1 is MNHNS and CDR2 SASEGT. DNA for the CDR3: TGTGCCAGCAGTGAAAGAGGACAGGGGAGGTACGAGCAGTACTTC. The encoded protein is CASSERGQGRYEQYF.

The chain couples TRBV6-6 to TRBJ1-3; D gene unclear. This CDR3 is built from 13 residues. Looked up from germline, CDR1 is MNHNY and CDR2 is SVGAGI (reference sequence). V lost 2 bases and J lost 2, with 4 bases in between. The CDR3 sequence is CASSYPTGNTIYF. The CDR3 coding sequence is TGTGCCAGCAGTTACCCCACTGGAAACACCATATATTTT.

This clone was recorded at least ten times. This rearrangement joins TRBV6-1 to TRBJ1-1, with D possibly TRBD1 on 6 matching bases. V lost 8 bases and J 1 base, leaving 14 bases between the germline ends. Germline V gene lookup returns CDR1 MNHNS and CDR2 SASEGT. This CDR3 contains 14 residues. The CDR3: CASWGGQTNTEAFF. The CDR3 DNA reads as TGTGCCAGCTGGGGAGGACAGACGAACACTGAAGCTTTCTTT.

Here the CDR3 reads CASSYPAWDYEQYF. The CDR3 nucleotides are TGCGCCAGCAGCTACCCGGCCTGGGACTACGAGCAGTACTTC. The chain links TRBV4-3 to TRBJ2-7; D call uncertain. The germline V and J ends were trimmed by 5 bases and 3 bases, with 14 bases remaining between them. Germline V gene sequence: CDR1 LGHNA, CDR2 YSLEER. The CDR3 length is 14 residues.

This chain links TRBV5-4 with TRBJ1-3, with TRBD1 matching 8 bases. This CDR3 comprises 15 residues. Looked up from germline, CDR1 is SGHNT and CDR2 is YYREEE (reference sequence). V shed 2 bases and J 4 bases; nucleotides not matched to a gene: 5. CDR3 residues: CASSFTTGGGNTIYF. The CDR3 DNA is TGTGCCAGCAGCTTCACCACAGGGGGAGGAAACACCATATATTTT.

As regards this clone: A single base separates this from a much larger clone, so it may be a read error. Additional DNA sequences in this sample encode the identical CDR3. CDR3 nucleotides: TGTGCCAGCAGTGCCTCCTACGAGCAGTACTTC. Its translation is CASSASYEQYF. V and J are TRBV2 and TRBJ2-7; D ambiguous. V shed 4 bases and J shed 0 bases, with 1 base lying between them. The CDR3 is 11 amino acids. CDR1 SNHLY and CDR2 FYNNEI come from the germline V gene.

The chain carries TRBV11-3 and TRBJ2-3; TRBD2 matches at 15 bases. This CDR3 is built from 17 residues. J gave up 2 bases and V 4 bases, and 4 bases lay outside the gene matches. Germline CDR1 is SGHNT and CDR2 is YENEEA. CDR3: CASSSGLAGGYTDTQYF. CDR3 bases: TGTGCCAGCAGCTCAGGACTAGCGGGGGGGTACACAGATACGCAGTATTTT.

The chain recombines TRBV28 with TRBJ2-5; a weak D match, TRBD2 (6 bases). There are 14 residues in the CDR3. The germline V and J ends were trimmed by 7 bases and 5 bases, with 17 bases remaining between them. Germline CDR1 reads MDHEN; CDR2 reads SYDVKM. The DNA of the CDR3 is TGTGCCAGCAAAGCCGGAGGGGCGGTGGAGACCCAGTACTTC. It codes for CASKAGGAVETQYF.

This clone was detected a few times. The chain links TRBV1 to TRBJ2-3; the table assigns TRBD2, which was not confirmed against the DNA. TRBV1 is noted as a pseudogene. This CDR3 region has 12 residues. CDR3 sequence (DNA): TGCACCACCCGACGGACTCGGGATACGCAGTATTTT. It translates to CTTRRTRDTQYF.

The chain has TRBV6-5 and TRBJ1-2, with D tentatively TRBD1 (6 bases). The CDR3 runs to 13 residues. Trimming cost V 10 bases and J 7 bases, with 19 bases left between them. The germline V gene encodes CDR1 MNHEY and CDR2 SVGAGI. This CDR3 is CATSGQFEAGYTF. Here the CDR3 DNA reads TGTGCCACTTCTGGACAGTTTGAAGCTGGCTACACCTTC.

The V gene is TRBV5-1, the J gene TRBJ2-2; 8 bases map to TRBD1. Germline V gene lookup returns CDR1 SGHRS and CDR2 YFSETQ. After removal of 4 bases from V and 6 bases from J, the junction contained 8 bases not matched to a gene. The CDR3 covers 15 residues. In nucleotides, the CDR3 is TGCGCCAGCAGCCAGGACAGGGTCGGATCCGGGGAGCTGTTTTTT. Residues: CASSQDRVGSGELFF.

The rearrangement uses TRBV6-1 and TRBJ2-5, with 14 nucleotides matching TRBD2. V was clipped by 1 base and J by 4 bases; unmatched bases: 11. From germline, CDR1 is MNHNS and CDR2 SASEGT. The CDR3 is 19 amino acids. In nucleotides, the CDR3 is TGTGCCAGCAGTGAAGGCACCATGGGACTAGCGGGGGACCCAGAGACCCAGTACTTC. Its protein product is CASSEGTMGLAGDPETQYF.

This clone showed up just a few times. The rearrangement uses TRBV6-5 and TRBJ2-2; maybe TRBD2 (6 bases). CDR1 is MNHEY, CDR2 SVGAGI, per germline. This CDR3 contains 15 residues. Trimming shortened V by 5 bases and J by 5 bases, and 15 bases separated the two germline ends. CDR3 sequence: CASSLGGGGTGELFF. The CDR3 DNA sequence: TGTGCCAGCAGTCTCGGGGGAGGAGGAACCGGGGAGCTGTTTTTT.

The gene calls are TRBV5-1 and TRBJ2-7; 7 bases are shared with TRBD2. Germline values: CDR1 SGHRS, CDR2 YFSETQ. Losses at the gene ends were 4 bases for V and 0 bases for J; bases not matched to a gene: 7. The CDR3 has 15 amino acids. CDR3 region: CASSRDGGSSYEQYF. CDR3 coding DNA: TGCGCCAGCAGCCGCGACGGGGGGAGCTCCTACGAGCAGTACTTC.